These 22 T cell receptor beta chains share one sample of origin, sequenced in a study of shared clonotypes between healthy human individuals. Repertoires were generated with immunoSEQ multiplex PCR, while TCRdb's copy carries only in-frame clones and drops some. The sample holds millions of clones; roughly 92% are singletons and the top ten take about 0.13%. The source material was naive CD4+ T cells sorted from blood. The subset denotes: CD45RA+ positively selected. Receptor source: a man between 18 and 35 years old in good health.

The V and J genes are TRBV15 and TRBJ1-6; D may be TRBD1 (6 bases). The germline CDR1 and CDR2 sequences are LNHNV and YYDKDF (reference sequence). The CDR3 has 16 amino acids. V was pared by 3 bases and J by 5 bases, with 14 bases between. CDR3 loop: CATSSALGQNNSPLHF. CDR3 nucleotides: TGTGCCACCAGCAGTGCATTAGGACAGAATAATTCACCCCTCCACTTT.

Only one count was recorded for this clone. This chain links TRBV15 with TRBJ2-7; D tentatively reads TRBD1 or TRBD2 (5 bases each). The V end lost 3 bases, the J end lost 5 bases, and 20 bases lay between the germline ends. CDR3 size: 16 residues. Looked up from germline, CDR1 is LNHNV and CDR2 is YYDKDF (reference sequence). For the CDR3, the DNA is TGTGCCACCAGCAGGGCAACGGGACCCGGTGTGGACGAGCAGTACTTC. It specifies CATSRATGPGVDEQYF.

The gene calls are TRBV7-2 and TRBJ2-1; D gene ambiguous. The V gene's germline CDR1 is SGHTA and CDR2 FQGNSA. CDR3 length: 16 amino acids. Trimming took 1 base from V and 4 from J, leaving 14 bases between them. As DNA, the CDR3 is TGTGCCAGCAGCTTAGTGAGGATGGAGATATACAATGAGCAGTTCTTC. It yields the protein CASSLVRMEIYNEQFF. Variable domain in full (rest from reference TRBV7-2 and TRBJ2-1): GAGVSQSPSNKVTEKGKDVELRCDPISGHTALYWYRQSLGQGLEFLIYFQGNSAPDKSGLPSDRFSAERTGGSVSTLTIQRTQQEDSAVYLCASSLVRMEIYNEQFFGPGTRLTVL.

This clone appeared a few times. V usage is TRBV5-5 and J usage is TRBJ1-1; TRBD1 matches 10 bases. V dropped 4 bases and J dropped 10; count of bases not matched to a gene: 7. CDR1 and CDR2 (germline): SGHKS, YYEKEE (reference sequence). This CDR3 is built from 13 residues. The CDR3: CASSQDRGQGAFF. Written as DNA, the CDR3 is TGTGCCAGCAGCCAAGACAGGGGGCAAGGAGCTTTCTTT.

This rearrangement joins TRBV5-1 to TRBJ2-5; D is perhaps TRBD1 (5 bases). V lost 4 bases and J lost 5, with 21 bases in between. Looked up from germline, CDR1 is SGHRS and CDR2 is YFSETQ. The CDR3 runs to 16 residues. The CDR3 region is CASSLYDSRVGETQYF. The CDR3 bases are TGCGCCAGCAGCCTGTATGACAGCCGTGTGGGCGAGACCCAGTACTTC.

The chain uses TRBV18 and TRBJ1-1; D gene ambiguous. The germline V and J ends were trimmed by 1 base and 3 bases, with 9 bases remaining between them. CDR1 KGHSH and CDR2 LQKENI come from the germline V gene. CDR3 size: 14 residues. CDR3 in DNA: TGTGCCAGCTCACCACTTACGGGCCACACTGAAGCTTTCTTT. Residues: CASSPLTGHTEAFF. Combining the CDR3 with reference TRBV18 and TRBJ1-1 gives the whole variable domain NAGVMQNPRHLVRRRGQEARLRCSPMKGHSHVYWYRQLPEEGLKFMVYLQKENIIDESGMPKERFSAEFPKEGPSILRIQQVVRGDSAAYFCASSPLTGHTEAFFGQGTRLTVV.

This sequence joins TRBV5-6 and TRBJ1-5, with 7 bases matching TRBD1. This CDR3 region has 18 residues. Germline-derived CDR1 and CDR2 are SGHDT and YYEEEE. The trim removed 0 bases at V and 0 bases at J, leaving 9 bases unmatched. The CDR3 loop is CASSLASGTDYSNQPQHF. CDR3 nucleotides: TGTGCCAGCAGCTTGGCCTCGGGGACAGACTATAGCAATCAGCCCCAGCATTTT.

The rearrangement uses TRBV5-1 and TRBJ2-1; a possible D gene is TRBD1 (6 bases). V was pared by 4 bases and J by 0 bases, with 20 bases between. The CDR3 runs 18 residues. From germline, CDR1 is SGHRS and CDR2 YFSETQ. The CDR3 nucleotides read TGCGCCAGCAGCCCTACCCCCAGAGGCAGGGGCTCCTACAATGAGCAGTTCTTC. Its translation: CASSPTPRGRGSYNEQFF. Complete variable domain (other parts from reference TRBV5-1 and TRBJ2-1): KAGVTQTPRYLIKTRGQQVTLSCSPISGHRSVSWYQQTPGQGLQFLFEYFSETQRNKGNFPGRFSGRQFSNSRSEMNVSTLELGDSALYLCASSPTPRGRGSYNEQFFGPGTRLTVL.

This clone turned up a few times. The V gene is TRBV4-1, the J gene TRBJ1-1; D not certain. There are 14 residues in the CDR3. CDR1 and CDR2 (germline): MGHRA, YSYEKL. Trimming left V 0 bases short and J 6 bases short, with 11 bases between. This chain's CDR3 is CASSQDPQRAEAFF. The CDR3 DNA reads TGCGCCAGCAGCCAAGACCCACAGCGGGCTGAAGCTTTCTTT.

The CDR3 coding sequence is TGTGCCAGCACCCTAACTAGCGCCGTAAAGGGTGAGCAGTTCTTC. Its translation is CASTLTSAVKGEQFF. The V gene is TRBV27, the J gene TRBJ2-1; TRBD2 agrees at 7 bases. The CDR3 sequence is 15 residues long. Germline CDR1 MNHEY, CDR2 SMNVEV (reference sequence). The V gene end was trimmed by 7 bases and the J gene end by 9 bases; junction bases not matched to a gene: 15.

With respect to this clone: A read error may produce the germline difference seen at one junction end. The chain recombines TRBV30 with TRBJ1-1, with D perhaps matching TRBD1 (6 bases). Germline V gene data show CDR1 as GTSNPN and CDR2 as SVGIG (reference sequence). The CDR3 has 10 amino acids. The CDR3 spells CAWSERDTSF. CDR3 coding DNA: TGTGCCTGGAGTGAACGGGACACCTCCTTT.

V is TRBV6-5 and J is TRBJ2-7, with a possible D match to TRBD2 (6 bases). The CDR3 has 14 residues. Trimming cost V 5 bases and J 0 bases, with 11 bases left between them. CDR1 is MNHEY, CDR2 SVGAGI, per germline. In DNA, the CDR3 is TGTGCCAGCAGTACTCGGGACTTCTCCTACGAGCAGTACTTC. Its translation: CASSTRDFSYEQYF.

The chain couples TRBV5-5 to TRBJ1-3; 8 bases line up with TRBD1. Trimming took 4 bases from V and 4 from J; bases not matched to a gene: 4. The germline CDR1 and CDR2 sequences are SGHKS and YYEKEE (reference sequence). The CDR3 extends over 14 amino acids. In DNA, the CDR3 is TGTGCCAGCAGCAAAGGACAGGGCGGAAACACCATATATTTT. This gives the protein CASSKGQGGNTIYF.

V gene TRBV7-9 combines with J gene TRBJ2-5; 9 positions agree with TRBD2. The CDR3 has 16 residues. Germline V gene lookup returns CDR1 SEHNR and CDR2 FQNEAQ (reference sequence). J was trimmed by 5 bases and V by 2 bases; bases with no gene match: 9. The CDR3 coding sequence is TGTGCCAGCAGCTTATCCTGGCGGGAGGGCCGGGAGACCCAGTACTTC. Translation: CASSLSWREGRETQYF.

A word on this clone: Within the sample, other DNA sequences also encode this same CDR3. This chain connects TRBV5-1 to TRBJ2-5; 7 positions agree with TRBD1. Per germline, CDR1 SGHRS and CDR2 YFSETQ. J was trimmed by 2 bases and V by 4 bases; bases with no gene match: 5. The CDR3 length is 14 residues. In DNA, the CDR3 is TGCGCCAGCAGCCATGGGACAGAACAAGAGACCCAGTACTTC. It specifies CASSHGTEQETQYF.

The genes are TRBV6-6 and TRBJ1-1; 8 bases match TRBD1. Per germline, CDR1 MNHNY and CDR2 SVGAGI (reference sequence). This CDR3 is built from 15 residues. After removal of 2 bases from V and 1 base from J, the junction contained 3 bases not matched to a gene. The CDR3 nucleotides read TGTGCCAGCAGTTACGGCAGGGGGCGGAACACTGAAGCTTTCTTT. The encoded protein is CASSYGRGRNTEAFF.

This clone was seen only once. CDR3 sequence (DNA): TGTGCCAGCAGTCAGGGGGCGTACACTGAAGCTTTCTTT. It is translated as CASSQGAYTEAFF. J is TRBJ1-1 and V is TRBV25-1; 8 bases line up with TRBD1. V lost 5 bases and J lost 3; bases outside the gene matches: 2. This CDR3 has 13 residues. Germline V gene sequence: CDR1 MGHDK, CDR2 SYGVNS.

V gene TRBV11-2 combines with J gene TRBJ1-1, with D tentatively TRBD1 (5 bases). Germline assignment: CDR1 SGHAT and CDR2 FQNNGV. The CDR3 has 13 residues. Trimming stripped 2 bases from V and 8 bases from J, with 12 bases between. The CDR3 bases are TGTGCCAGCAGCTTACGGTACGGGGCCGAAGCTTTCTTT. Its protein product is CASSLRYGAEAFF.

The genes are TRBV7-9 and TRBJ2-7, with a tentative D call TRBD1 (6 bases). CDR1 is SEHNR and CDR2 is FQNEAQ in the germline V gene (reference sequence). V was trimmed by 1 base and J by 6 bases, leaving 13 bases between them. The CDR3 sequence is 14 residues long. This CDR3 reads CASSLEVTGGEQYF. As DNA, the CDR3 is TGTGCCAGCAGCTTAGAAGTGACAGGCGGCGAGCAGTACTTC.

V usage is TRBV6-6 and J usage is TRBJ2-7; 12 positions agree with TRBD2. Germline CDR1 is MNHNY and CDR2 is SVGAGI (reference sequence). Trimming removed 5 bases from V and 4 bases from J; junction bases left unmatched: 3. This CDR3 region has 14 residues. The CDR3 DNA reads TGTGCCAGCAGTCTAGCGGGGGGGCGGTACGAGCAGTACTTC. Translating gives CASSLAGGRYEQYF.

This rearrangement joins TRBV7-2 to TRBJ2-5, with a possible D match to TRBD1 (6 bases). The germline gives CDR1 SGHTA, CDR2 FQGNSA. The CDR3 totals 15 residues. Deletions cut 1 base from V and 2 bases from J, with 11 bases between. The chain's CDR3 is CASSLVGTQQETQYF. In nucleotides, the CDR3 is TGTGCCAGCAGCTTAGTGGGGACACAGCAAGAGACCCAGTACTTC.

This chain connects TRBV19 to TRBJ2-7; possible D gene TRBD2, 6 bases. V gave up 5 bases and J gave up 4 bases, with 18 bases separating them. The CDR3 has 15 residues. In germline, CDR1 is LNHDA, CDR2 SQIVND (reference sequence). CDR3 in DNA: TGTGCCAGTAGTTCCCCAGGAGGGGCATTATACGAGCAGTACTTC. This translates into CASSSPGGALYEQYF. The full variable domain, its missing parts supplied by reference TRBV19 and TRBJ2-7, is DGGITQSPKYLFRKEGQNVTLSCEQNLNHDAMYWYRQDPGQGLRLIYYSQIVNDFQKGDIAEGYSVSREKKESFPLTVTSAQKNPTAFYLCASSSPGGALYEQYFGPGTRLTVT.